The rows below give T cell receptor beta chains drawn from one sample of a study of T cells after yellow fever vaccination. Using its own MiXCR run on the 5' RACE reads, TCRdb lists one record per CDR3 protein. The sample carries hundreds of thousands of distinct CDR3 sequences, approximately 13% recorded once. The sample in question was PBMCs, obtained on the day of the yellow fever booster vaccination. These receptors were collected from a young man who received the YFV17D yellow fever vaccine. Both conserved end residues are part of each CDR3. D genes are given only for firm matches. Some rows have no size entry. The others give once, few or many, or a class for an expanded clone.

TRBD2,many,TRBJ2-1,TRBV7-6,CASSSGYYNEQFF,TGTGCCAGCTCTAGCGGGTACTACAATGAGCAGTTCTTC
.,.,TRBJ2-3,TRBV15,CATSRDVGHTQYF,TGTGCCACCAGCAGAGATGTAGGCCATACGCAGTATTTT
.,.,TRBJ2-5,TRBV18,CASSPYEETQYF,TGTGCCAGCTCACCATATGAAGAGACCCAGTACTTC
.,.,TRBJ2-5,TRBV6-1,CASTSRGGGTQYF,TGTGCCAGCACCTCGAGGGGGGGTGGGACCCAGTACTTC
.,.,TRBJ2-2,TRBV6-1,CASRKVGTGELFF,TGTGCCAGCAGAAAGGTCGGGACCGGGGAGCTGTTTTTT
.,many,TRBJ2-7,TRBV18,CASRTDSYEQYF,TGTGCCAGCCGAACGGACTCCTACGAGCAGTACTTC
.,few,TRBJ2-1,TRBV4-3,CASSQDPWRGFYNEQFF,TGCGCCAGCAGCCAAGATCCCTGGAGGGGCTTTTACAATGAGCAGTTCTTC
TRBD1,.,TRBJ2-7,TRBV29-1,CSARQGPIEQYF,TGCAGCGCCCGACAGGGTCCCATCGAGCAGTACTTC
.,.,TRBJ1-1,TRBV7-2,CASSDRPGPPPGAFF,TGTGCCAGCAGTGACAGGCCGGGCCCACCTCCTGGAGCTTTCTTT
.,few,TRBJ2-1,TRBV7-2,CASSILNNEQFF,TGTGCCAGCAGCATACTAAACAATGAGCAGTTCTTC
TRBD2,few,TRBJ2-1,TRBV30,CAWSVGTSRDEQFF,TGTGCCTGGAGTGTGGGGACTAGCCGGGATGAGCAGTTCTTC
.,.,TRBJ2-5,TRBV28,CASSFFVGTQYF,TGTGCCAGCAGTTTCTTTGTGGGGACCCAGTACTTC
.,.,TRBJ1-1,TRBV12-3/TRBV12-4,CASTSAGGTNTEAFF,TGTGCCAGCACCTCGGCAGGCGGGACCAACACTGAAGCTTTCTTT
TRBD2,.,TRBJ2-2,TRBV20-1,CSARVLAGGPNGELFF,TGCAGTGCTAGAGTCCTAGCGGGAGGGCCGAACGGGGAGCTGTTTTTT
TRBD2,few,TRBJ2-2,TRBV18,CASSSHPAGGPSSNTGELFF,TGTGCCAGCTCATCCCACCCAGCGGGAGGGCCTTCGTCGAACACCGGGGAGCTGTTTTTT
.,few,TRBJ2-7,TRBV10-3,CAISESPHYEQYF,TGTGCCATCAGCGAGAGCCCCCACTACGAGCAGTACTTC
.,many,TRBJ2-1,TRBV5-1,CASSLVQGSYNEQFF,TGCGCCAGCAGCTTGGTGCAGGGCTCCTACAATGAGCAGTTCTTC
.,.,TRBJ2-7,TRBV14,CASSQGSDEHYF,TGTGCCAGCAGCCAGGGTTCCGACGAGCATTACTTC
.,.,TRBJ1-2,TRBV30,CAWSANGNYGYTF,TGTGCCTGGAGCGCTAATGGGAACTATGGCTACACCTTC
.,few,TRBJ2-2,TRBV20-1,CSARDSRRGNTGELFF,TGCAGTGCTAGAGATTCGAGGCGGGGGAACACCGGGGAGCTGTTTTTT
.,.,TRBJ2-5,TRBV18,CASSPPGRRETQYF,TGTGCCAGCAGCCCCCCAGGGAGGAGGGAGACCCAGTACTTC
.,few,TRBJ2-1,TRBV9,CASSASLAAVTGEQFF,TGTGCCAGCAGCGCGTCACTAGCGGCCGTGACAGGGGAGCAGTTCTTC
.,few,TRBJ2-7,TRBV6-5,CASSSSTSGGSYEQYF,.
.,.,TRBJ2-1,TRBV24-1,CATSDYGYNEQFF,TGTGCCACCAGTGATTACGGGTACAATGAGCAGTTCTTC